This T cell receptor (beta chain) derives from a study of blood T cell repertoires in COVID-19. Study background: COVID-19 samples from acute and convalescent phases originated in the United States, Italy and Spain. T cells, B-cell-depleted T cells, or PBMCs supplied cDNA or gDNA.

V was cut by 2 bases and J by 5 bases, with 13 bases left in between. This CDR3 is 14 amino acids long. The germline V gene has CDR1 KGHSH and CDR2 LQKENI. Authors' processing steps: It was from reference gene primer amplification that nucleated cell counts were estimated. Assay: immunoSEQ multiplex PCR; the TCRdb copy retains only in-frame clones and omits some. V, J and clone size are those of that table, while D and trimming were read from the DNA. Of around 170,000 clones listed, about four fifths are singletons. The chain has TRBV18 and TRBJ2-7; D perhaps matches TRBD2 (6 bases). Sequenced sample: peripheral blood. This sequence originates from a woman of 80 years or more with acute or convalescent COVID-19. Written as DNA, the CDR3 is TGTGCCAGCTCACCAGGCACCGGAGGGGACGAGCAGTACTTC. Amino acids: CASSPGTGGDEQYF. Filled out from reference TRBV18 and TRBJ2-7, the complete variable domain reads NAGVMQNPRHLVRRRGQEARLRCSPMKGHSHVYWYRQLPEEGLKFMVYLQKENIIDESGMPKERFSAEFPKEGPSILRIQQVVRGDSAAYFCASSPGTGGDEQYFGPGTRLTVT.